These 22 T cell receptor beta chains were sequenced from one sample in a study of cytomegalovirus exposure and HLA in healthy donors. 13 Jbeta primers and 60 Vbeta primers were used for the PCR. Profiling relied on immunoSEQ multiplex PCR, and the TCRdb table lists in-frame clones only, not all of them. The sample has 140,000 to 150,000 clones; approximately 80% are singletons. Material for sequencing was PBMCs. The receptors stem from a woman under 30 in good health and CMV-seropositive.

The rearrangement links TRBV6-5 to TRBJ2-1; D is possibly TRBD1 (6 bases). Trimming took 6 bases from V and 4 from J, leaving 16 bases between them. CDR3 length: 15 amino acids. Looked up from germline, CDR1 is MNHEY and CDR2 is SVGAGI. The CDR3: CASRTGTRLYNEQFF. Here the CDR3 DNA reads TGTGCCAGCAGAACCGGGACAAGGCTATACAATGAGCAGTTCTTC.

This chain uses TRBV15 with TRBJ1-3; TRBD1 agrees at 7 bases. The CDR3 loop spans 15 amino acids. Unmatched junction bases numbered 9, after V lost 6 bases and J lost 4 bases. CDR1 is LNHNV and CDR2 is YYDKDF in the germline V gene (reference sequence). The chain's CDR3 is CATSPDRVSGNTIYF. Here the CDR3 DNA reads TGTGCCACCAGTCCCGACAGGGTTTCGGGAAACACCATATATTTT.

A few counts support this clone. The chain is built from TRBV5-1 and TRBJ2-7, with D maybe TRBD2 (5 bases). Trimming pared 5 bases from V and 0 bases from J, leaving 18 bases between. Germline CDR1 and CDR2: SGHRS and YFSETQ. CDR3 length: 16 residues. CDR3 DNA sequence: TGCGCCAGCAGTCGGGGAGAAGTGACGAGCTCCTACGAGCAGTACTTC. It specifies CASSRGEVTSSYEQYF.

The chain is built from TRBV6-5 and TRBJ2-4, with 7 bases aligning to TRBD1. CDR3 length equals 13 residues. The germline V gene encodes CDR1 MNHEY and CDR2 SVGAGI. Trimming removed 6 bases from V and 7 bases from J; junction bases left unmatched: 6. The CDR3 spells CASRTGEGNIQYF. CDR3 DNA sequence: TGTGCCAGCAGAACAGGGGAAGGTAACATTCAGTACTTC.

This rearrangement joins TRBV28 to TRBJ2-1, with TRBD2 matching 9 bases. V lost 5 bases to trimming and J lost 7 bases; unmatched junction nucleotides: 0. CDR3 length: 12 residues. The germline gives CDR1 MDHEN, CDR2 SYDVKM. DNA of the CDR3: TGTGCCAGCAGTGGACTAGCGAATGAGCAGTTCTTC. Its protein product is CASSGLANEQFF.

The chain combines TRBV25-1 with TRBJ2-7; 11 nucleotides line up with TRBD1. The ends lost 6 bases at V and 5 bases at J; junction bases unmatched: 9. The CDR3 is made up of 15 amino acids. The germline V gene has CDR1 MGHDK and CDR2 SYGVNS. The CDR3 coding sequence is TGTGCCAGCAGACCCCTAGGGACAGGGGGTAACGAGCAGTACTTC. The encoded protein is CASRPLGTGGNEQYF.

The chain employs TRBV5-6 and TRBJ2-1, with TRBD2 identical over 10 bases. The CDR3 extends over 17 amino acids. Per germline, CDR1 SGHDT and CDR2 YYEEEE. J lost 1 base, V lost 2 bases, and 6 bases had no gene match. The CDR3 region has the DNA TGTGCCAGCAGCTTTTGGACTAGCGGCCTATCCTACAATGAGCAGTTCTTC. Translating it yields CASSFWTSGLSYNEQFF.

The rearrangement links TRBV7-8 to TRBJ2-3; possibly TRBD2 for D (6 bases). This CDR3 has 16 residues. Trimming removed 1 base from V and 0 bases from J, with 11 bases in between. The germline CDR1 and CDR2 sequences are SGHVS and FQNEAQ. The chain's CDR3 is CASSLVPSASTDTQYF. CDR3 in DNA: TGTGCCAGCAGCTTAGTGCCTAGCGCTAGCACAGATACGCAGTATTTT.

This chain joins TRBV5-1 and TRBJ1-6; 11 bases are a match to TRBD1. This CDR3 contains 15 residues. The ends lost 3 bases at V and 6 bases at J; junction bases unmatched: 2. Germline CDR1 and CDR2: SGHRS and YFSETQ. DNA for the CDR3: TGCGCCAGCAGCTCCGGGACAGGGGGTAATTCACCCCTCCACTTT. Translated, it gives CASSSGTGGNSPLHF.

CDR3 loop: CASSEGAGYTF. The DNA of the CDR3 is TGTGCCAGCAGCGAGGGGGCTGGCTACACCTTC. The chain employs TRBV6-1 and TRBJ1-2, with 7 bases matching TRBD1. Germline loops: CDR1 MNHNS, CDR2 SASEGT. The V gene end was trimmed by 6 bases and the J gene end by 7 bases; junction bases not matched to a gene: 2. The CDR3 spans 11 residues.

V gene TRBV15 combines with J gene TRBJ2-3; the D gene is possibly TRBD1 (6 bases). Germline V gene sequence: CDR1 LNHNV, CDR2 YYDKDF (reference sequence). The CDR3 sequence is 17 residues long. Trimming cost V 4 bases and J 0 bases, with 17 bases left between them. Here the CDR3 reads CATSTGDISSSTDTQYF. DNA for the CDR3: TGTGCCACCAGCACCGGGGACATTAGTTCTAGCACAGATACGCAGTATTTT.

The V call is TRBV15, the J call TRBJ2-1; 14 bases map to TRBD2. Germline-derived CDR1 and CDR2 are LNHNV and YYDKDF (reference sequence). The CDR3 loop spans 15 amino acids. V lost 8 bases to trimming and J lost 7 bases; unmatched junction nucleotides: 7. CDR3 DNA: TGTGCCACCGAGCTACGACTAGCGGGGGGGAATGAGCAGTTCTTC. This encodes CATELRLAGGNEQFF.

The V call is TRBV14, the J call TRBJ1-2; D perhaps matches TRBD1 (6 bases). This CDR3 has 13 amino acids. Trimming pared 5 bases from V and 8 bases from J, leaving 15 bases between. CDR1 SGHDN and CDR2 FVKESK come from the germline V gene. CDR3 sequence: CASSTYQGFGYTF. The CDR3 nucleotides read TGTGCCAGCAGCACCTACCAGGGGTTCGGCTACACCTTC.

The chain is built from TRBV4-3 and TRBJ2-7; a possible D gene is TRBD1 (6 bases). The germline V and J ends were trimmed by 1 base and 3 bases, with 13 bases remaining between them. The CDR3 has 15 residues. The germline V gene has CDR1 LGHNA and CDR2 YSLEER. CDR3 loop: CASSQGWVQGYEQYF. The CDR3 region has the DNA TGCGCCAGCAGCCAAGGGTGGGTACAGGGCTACGAGCAGTACTTC.

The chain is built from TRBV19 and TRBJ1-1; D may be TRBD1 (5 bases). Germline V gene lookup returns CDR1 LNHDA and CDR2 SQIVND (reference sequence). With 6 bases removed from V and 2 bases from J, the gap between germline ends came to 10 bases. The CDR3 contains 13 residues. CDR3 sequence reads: CASRAGQNTEAFF. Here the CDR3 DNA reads TGTGCCAGTAGAGCAGGGCAAAACACTGAAGCTTTCTTT. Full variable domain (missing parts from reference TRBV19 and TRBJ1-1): DGGITQSPKYLFRKEGQNVTLSCEQNLNHDAMYWYRQDPGQGLRLIYYSQIVNDFQKGDIAEGYSVSREKKESFPLTVTSAQKNPTAFYLCASRAGQNTEAFFGQGTRLTVV.

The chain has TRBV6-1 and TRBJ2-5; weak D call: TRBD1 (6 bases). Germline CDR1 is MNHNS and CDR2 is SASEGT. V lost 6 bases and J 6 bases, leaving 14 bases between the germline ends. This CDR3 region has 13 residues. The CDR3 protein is CASRETGRKTQYF. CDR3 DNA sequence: TGTGCCAGCAGAGAAACAGGGAGAAAGACCCAGTACTTC.

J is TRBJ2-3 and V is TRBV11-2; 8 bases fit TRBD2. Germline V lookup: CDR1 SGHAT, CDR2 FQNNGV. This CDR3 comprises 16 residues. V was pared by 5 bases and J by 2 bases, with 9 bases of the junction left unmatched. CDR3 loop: CASSRWRGDPTDTQYF. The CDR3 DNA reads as TGTGCCAGCAGCCGGTGGCGGGGGGATCCCACAGATACGCAGTATTTT.

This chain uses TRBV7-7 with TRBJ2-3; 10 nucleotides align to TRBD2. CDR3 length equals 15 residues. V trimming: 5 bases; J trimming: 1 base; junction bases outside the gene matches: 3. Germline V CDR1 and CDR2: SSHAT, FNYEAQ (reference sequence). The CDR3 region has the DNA TGTGCCAGCAGCCCCACTAGCGGGGGCACAGATACGCAGTATTTT. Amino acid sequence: CASSPTSGGTDTQYF.

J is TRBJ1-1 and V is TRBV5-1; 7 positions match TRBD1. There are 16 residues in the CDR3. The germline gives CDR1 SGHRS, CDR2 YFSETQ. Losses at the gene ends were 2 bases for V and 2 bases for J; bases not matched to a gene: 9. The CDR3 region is CASSFRTGNLNTEAFF. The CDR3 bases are TGCGCCAGCAGCTTTCGGACAGGAAACTTAAACACTGAAGCTTTCTTT.

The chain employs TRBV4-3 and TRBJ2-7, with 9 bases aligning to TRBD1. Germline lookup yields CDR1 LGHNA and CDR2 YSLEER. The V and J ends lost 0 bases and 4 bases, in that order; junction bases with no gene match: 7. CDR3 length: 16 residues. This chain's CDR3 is CASSQEGTGGAYEQYF. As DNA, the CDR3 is TGCGCCAGCAGCCAAGAGGGCACAGGGGGCGCTTACGAGCAGTACTTC.

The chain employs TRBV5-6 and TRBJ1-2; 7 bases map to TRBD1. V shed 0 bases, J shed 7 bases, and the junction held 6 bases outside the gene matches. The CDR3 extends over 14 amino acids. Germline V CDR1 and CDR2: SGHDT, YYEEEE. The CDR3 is CASSLEAGGSGYTF. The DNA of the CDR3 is TGTGCCAGCAGCTTGGAGGCAGGGGGAAGTGGCTACACCTTC. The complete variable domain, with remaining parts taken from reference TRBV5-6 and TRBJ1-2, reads DAGVTQSPTHLIKTRGQQVTLRCSPKSGHDTVSWYQQALGQGPQFIFQYYEEEERQRGNFPDRFSGHQFPNYSSELNVNALLLGDSALYLCASSLEAGGSGYTFGSGTRLTVV.

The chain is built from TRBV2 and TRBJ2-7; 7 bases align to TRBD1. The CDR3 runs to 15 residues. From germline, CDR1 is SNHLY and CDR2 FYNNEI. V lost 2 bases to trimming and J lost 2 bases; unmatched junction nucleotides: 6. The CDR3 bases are TGTGCCAGCAGTGAACCACAGGGGTCAACCTACGAGCAGTACTTC. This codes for CASSEPQGSTYEQYF.